The text below deals with one T cell receptor beta chain. Profiled with immunoSEQ multiplex PCR; TCRdb holds only in-frame clones, not every one. This sample carries 65,000 to 85,000 clones, roughly 98% of them seen once, and the ten largest clones take more than 0.12%. These data come from a study of technical replicates of blood from a handful of donors. Sequenced material: T cells isolated from PBMCs. This sequence originates from a human donor in good health.

The CDR3 DNA sequence: TGCGCCAGCAGTGAGAGGGTGAAAGAGGGCCTCTATTATGTGAACACTGAAGCTTTCTTT. Its translation is CASSERVKEGLYYVNTEAFF. The genes are TRBV10-1 and TRBJ1-1; the D is unclear. This CDR3 has 20 amino acids. Germline assignment: CDR1 WNHNN and CDR2 SYGVQD (reference sequence). The ends were cut back, 2 bases at V and 0 bases at J, with 25 bases in the middle.